The clone carrying this TCR beta chain was detected many times. This entry comes from a study of regulatory T cells in long-lasting Graves disease. Arm-PCR of CDR3 regions and iRepertoire HTBI primers were used to build TCR beta libraries. TCRdb called the multiplex PCR reads again in MiXCR, with one record for every CDR3 protein. This sample carries approximately 540,000 distinct CDR3 sequences, around 12% of them seen once, and the ten largest clones take more than 8%. Sample time point: newly diagnosed GD, antithyroid drugs for less than 3 months. There was RNA extracted from PBMCs, and the TCR library was made from it. Graves' disease diagnosis relied on American Thyroid Association guidelines. The same data also contributed to another study, on T cells in Graves' hyperthyroidism and ophthalmopathy. In that study: First-round RT-PCR with HTBI primers amplified the TCR CDR3 region. Median prediction lead before ophthalmopathy onset was 5.5 to 7 months with the model.

Source: peripheral blood mononuclear cells (PBMCs), taken at new diagnosis, from a patient treated with antithyroid drugs. This sequence was found in a woman in her 30s with Graves disease.

The CDR3 loop reads CASSWAAHGGSPLHF. The CDR3 DNA is TGTGCCAGCAGTTGGGCTGCACACGGGGGTTCACCCCTCCACTTT. The V gene is TRBV27, the J gene TRBJ1-6, with a tentative D call TRBD1 (5 bases). CDR1 is MNHEY, CDR2 SMNVEV, per germline (reference sequence). Between the trimmed V and J ends, which lost 4 bases and 9 bases, there was a span of 16 bases. This CDR3 contains 15 residues.